The T cell receptor (beta chain) described here comes from a study of early T cells in non-severe SARS-CoV-2 infection (TCRdb year 2021). About the investigation overall: Because TCR sequencing relied on bulk RNA taken from unsorted whole blood, pairing of alpha and beta chains was not possible.

As concerns this clonotype: It lacks a known antigen. No per-base quality is available; no much larger clone lies one base away.

Summary of the overall study and its limitations: Matching against VDJdb was skewed toward anti-spike CD8 responses, likely underestimated virus-specific expansions, and missed private and CD4 specificities.

Library prep was done by 5' RACE. Data came from a NextSeq 500. In the TCR library protocol, unique molecular identifiers were attached to individual cDNA molecules to correct for PCR bias and sequencing error. Sequencing covered both TCR alpha and beta chains, and within each sample the abundances of alpha and beta sequences were tightly co-correlated. Regarding the original processing steps: V gene, J gene and CDR3 annotation of TCR sequences was performed with Decombinator V4. TCRs were defined as expanded if a significant change between any two time points was detected under a Poisson model with p below 0.0001. TCR abundances were normalised to the total number of TCRs sequenced per sample and were expressed as counts per million. MAIT TCRs were defined by TRAV1-2 paired with TRAJ12, TRAJ20 or TRAJ33, and iNKT TCRs by TRAV10 paired with TRAJ18. A search of VDJdb, accessed on 1 November 2021, was run for TCRs annotated to CMV, EBV and SARS-CoV-2, with TCRs annotated for multiple antigens excluded. In TCRdb, the public reads were trimmed at Q25 with fastp and aligned with MiXCR, with productive beta chains retained. Entries are consolidated by CDR3 protein sequence, retaining the most common genes and DNA. TCRdb, rather than the study authors, made the V and J calls. The sample data list about 69,000 distinct CDR3 sequences, and about 9% of these were observed just once. The ten largest clonotypes hold around 5.5% of the sample.

This was a case-control study nested in a cohort of healthcare workers in London, UK, who had nasopharyngeal swab PCR tests and blood samples taken every week. Healthcare workers were enrolled in the week of the UK lockdown, from 23 to 31 March 2020, and were followed every week for up to 16 weeks. From its cysteine to its phenylalanine, the CDR3 spans 15 amino acids. The only DNA kept is the CDR3, 45 bases in frame from the first base. A distance of 6 bases separates the germline ends of V and J, which lose 2 bases and 0 bases respectively. The germline V gene provides CDR1 SGHRS and CDR2 YFSETQ. Sequenced input: whole blood. This TCR was recovered from an adult who was a healthcare worker with PCR-confirmed SARS-CoV-2 infection or an uninfected control (not recorded which). This chain joins TRBV5-1 to TRBJ2-6, with the D segment identity uncertain. The DNA sequence follows: TGCGCCAGCAGCTTCGTAGTCTCTGGGGCCAACGTCCTGACTTTC. It codes for CASSFVVSGANVLTF.